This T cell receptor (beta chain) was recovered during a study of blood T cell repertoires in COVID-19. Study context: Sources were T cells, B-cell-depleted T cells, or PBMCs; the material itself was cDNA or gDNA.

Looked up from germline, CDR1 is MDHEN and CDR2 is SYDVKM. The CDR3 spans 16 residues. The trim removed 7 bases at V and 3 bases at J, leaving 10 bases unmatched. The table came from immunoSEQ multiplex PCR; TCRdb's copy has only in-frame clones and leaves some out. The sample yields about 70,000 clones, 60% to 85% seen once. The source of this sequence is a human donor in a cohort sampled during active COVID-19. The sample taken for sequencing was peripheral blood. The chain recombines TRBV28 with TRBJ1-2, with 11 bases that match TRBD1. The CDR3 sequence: CASKGTPGQGDYGYTF. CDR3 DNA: TGTGCCAGCAAAGGTACTCCGGGACAGGGGGACTATGGCTACACCTTC.